Each of the 8 T cell receptor beta chains below was sequenced from the same sample in a study of naive and memory T cell subsets. A UMI-containing oligonucleotide was joined by 3' ligation to the TCR cDNA template. The SP2 primer and nested alpha and beta constant region primers amplified ligated cDNA in four rounds. A single record per CDR3 protein comes from TCRdb applying MiXCR to the 5' RACE reads. The data contain roughly 60,000 distinct CDR3 sequences, about 7% of them seen just once; the ten biggest clones take up 8.5% to 10%. The source is a male donor in good health.

A few counts support this clonotype. The chain uses TRBV19 and TRBJ1-5; 7 nucleotides align to TRBD1. V lost 8 bases, J lost 2 bases, and 3 bases stayed unmatched. Germline CDR1 reads LNHDA; CDR2 reads SQIVND (reference sequence). This CDR3 contains 13 residues. The CDR3 DNA is TGTGCCAGTCTTGACAGGGGCAATCAGCCCCAGCATTTT. Amino acid sequence: CASLDRGNQPQHF.

The sample holds a few counts of this clonotype. V and J are TRBV9 and TRBJ1-4; TRBD1 matches at 7 bases. V was clipped by 4 bases and J by 3 bases; unmatched bases: 6. This CDR3 has 15 amino acids. Germline V gives CDR1 SGDLS, CDR2 YYNGEE. The CDR3 DNA reads TGTGCCAGCAGCAACCGACAGGGCCCTAATGAAAAACTGTTTTTT. It is translated as CASSNRQGPNEKLFF.

This clonotype was seen many times. This chain uses TRBV29-1 with TRBJ2-7; D perhaps matches TRBD2 (6 bases). The V end lost 8 bases, the J end lost 3 bases, and 14 bases lay between the germline ends. The CDR3 sequence is 12 residues long. From germline, CDR1 is SQVTM and CDR2 ANQGSEA. Here the CDR3 DNA reads TGCAGCTCCGGAGGGATGGTCTACGAGCAGTACTTC. This gives the protein CSSGGMVYEQYF.

The chain employs TRBV4-1 and TRBJ1-5, with D possibly being TRBD1 (5 bases). CDR1 and CDR2 from the germline V gene are MGHRA and YSYEKL. CDR3 length equals 19 residues. The V and J ends lost 0 bases and 6 bases respectively, with 24 bases between them. The chain's CDR3 is CASSQDGLAGHGETQPQHF. DNA of the CDR3: TGCGCCAGCAGCCAAGACGGGTTGGCAGGACATGGAGAAACTCAGCCCCAGCATTTT.

The chain uses TRBV10-2 and TRBJ1-3, with a weak D call TRBD1 (6 bases). The CDR3 has 14 amino acids. CDR1 and CDR2 (germline): WSHSY, SAAADI. Between the trimmed V and J ends, which lost 3 bases and 5 bases, there was a span of 11 bases. Written as DNA, the CDR3 is TGCGCCAGCAGTGAAATCGGACAGAGAAACACCATATATTTT. Protein sequence: CASSEIGQRNTIYF.

Ten or more counts support this clonotype. The chain combines TRBV30 with TRBJ1-1, with D unclear. Germline assignment: CDR1 GTSNPN and CDR2 SVGIG (reference sequence). V shed 0 bases and J shed 8 bases, with 16 bases lying between them. The CDR3 extends over 14 amino acids. This CDR3 is CAWSVLGALGEAFF. The DNA for the CDR3 is TGTGCCTGGAGTGTACTGGGCGCGCTAGGAGAAGCTTTCTTT. The variable domain in full, with the rest retrieved from reference TRBV30 and TRBJ1-1, is SQTIHQWPATLVQPVGSPLSLECTVEGTSNPNLYWYRQAAGRGLQLLFYSVGIGQISSEVPQNLSASRPQDRQFILSSKKLLLSDSGFYLCAWSVLGALGEAFFGQGTRLTVV.

The chain carries TRBV5-6 and TRBJ1-2; possibly TRBD1 for D (5 bases). This CDR3 spans 14 amino acids. The germline V gene has CDR1 SGHDT and CDR2 YYEEEE. V was clipped by 2 bases and J by 2 bases, with 10 bases between them. This CDR3 reads CASSLGETNYGYTF. CDR3 DNA sequence: TGTGCCAGCAGCTTAGGGGAGACCAACTATGGCTACACCTTC.

The table lists this clonotype with many counts. This chain joins TRBV6-6 and TRBJ2-5, with TRBD1 matching 7 bases. J gave up 3 bases and V 0 bases, and 4 bases lay outside the gene matches. The CDR3 has 15 amino acids. The germline CDR1 and CDR2 sequences are MNHNY and SVGAGI (reference sequence). The CDR3 DNA reads TGTGCCAGCAGTTACTCAGTTGGGACAGAAGAGACCCAGTACTTC. It codes for CASSYSVGTEETQYF.